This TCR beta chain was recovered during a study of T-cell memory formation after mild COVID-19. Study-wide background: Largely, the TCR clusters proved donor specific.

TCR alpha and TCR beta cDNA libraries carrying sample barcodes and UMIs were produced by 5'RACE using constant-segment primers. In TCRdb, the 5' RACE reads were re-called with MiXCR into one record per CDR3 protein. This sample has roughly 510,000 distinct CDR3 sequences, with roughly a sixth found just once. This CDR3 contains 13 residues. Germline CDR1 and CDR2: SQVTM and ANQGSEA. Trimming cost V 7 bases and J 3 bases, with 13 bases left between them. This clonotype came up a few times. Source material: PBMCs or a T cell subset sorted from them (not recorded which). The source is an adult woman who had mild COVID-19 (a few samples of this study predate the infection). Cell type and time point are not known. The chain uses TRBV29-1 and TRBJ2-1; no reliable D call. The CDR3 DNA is TGCAGCGCCCGGAGTGTCGTCTACAATGAGCAGTTCTTC. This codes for CSARSVVYNEQFF.